A single sample gave rise to the 23 T cell receptor beta chains below, sequenced in a study of tumor and adjacent non-tumor tissue in lung cancer. RNA was extracted from bulk tissue without any cell sorting. A modified ARM-PCR protocol with three rounds of nested PCR amplified TCRbeta. Each CDR3 protein is one row after TCRdb ran MiXCR on the multiplex PCR reads. The table has under 150,000 distinct CDR3 sequences, approximately 72% seen once; the top ten hold approximately 18%. The sample was lung tumor tissue. All receptors derive from a man aged 55 to 70 with small cell lung cancer.

V usage is TRBV28 and J usage is TRBJ2-5, with 13 bases lining up with TRBD2. CDR1 and CDR2 (germline): MDHEN, SYDVKM. The junction had 12 bases not matched to a gene; V was cut back by 5 bases and J by 9 bases. This CDR3 has 16 residues. This chain's CDR3 is CASSPGTSGVPSPQYF. CDR3 bases: TGTGCCAGCAGTCCTGGGACTAGCGGGGTGCCGAGCCCCCAGTACTTC.

As for this clonotype: A much bigger clone sits one base away, suggesting this may be a read error. This chain links TRBV20-1 with TRBJ2-7, with a weak D call TRBD2 (5 bases). V was clipped by 5 bases and J by 1 base, with 12 bases between them. CDR3 length: 13 amino acids. Germline loops: CDR1 DFQATT, CDR2 SNEGSKA (reference sequence). The CDR3 bases are TGCAGTGCTGGAGCGGCCAGGTCCTACGAGCAGTACTTC. As protein: CSAGAARSYEQYF.

With respect to this clonotype: No conserved phenylalanine or tryptophan is present at the end of the CDR3, so a read error is the likely explanation. The DNA is omitted, as the CDR3 cannot be located on it reliably, and the CDR3 follows TCRdb's listing. The chain links TRBV11-2 to TRBJ2-2; the table's D call of TRBD1 was not tested on the DNA. CDR1 and CDR2 from the germline V gene are SGHAT and FQNNGV. Including both end residues, the CDR3 is 15 amino acids long. The chain's CDR3 is CASSLWTGNTGELCS.

In this sample, this clonotype turned up a few times. The J gene is TRBJ2-5, the V gene TRBV5-4, with TRBD2 identical over 7 bases. CDR1 SGHNT and CDR2 YYREEE come from the germline V gene (reference sequence). V trimming: 3 bases; J trimming: 2 bases; junction bases outside the gene matches: 13. The CDR3 spans 17 residues. CDR3 in DNA: TGTGCCAGCAGCTGGGCCGCGCGAAGCGGGATGCAAGAGACCCAGTACTTC. Translation: CASSWAARSGMQETQYF. The entire variable domain, with the rest obtained from reference TRBV5-4 and TRBJ2-5, is as follows: ETGVTQSPTHLIKTRGQQVTLRCSSQSGHNTVSWYQQALGQGPQFIFQYYREEENGRGNFPPRFSGLQFPNYSSELNVNALELDDSALYLCASSWAARSGMQETQYFGPGTRLLVL.

Details on this clonotype: A clone one base away is much larger, so this may be a read error. The J gene is TRBJ2-3, the V gene TRBV29-1; TRBD2 agrees at 8 bases. This CDR3 contains 15 residues. Germline CDR1 is SQVTM and CDR2 is ANQGSEA. In DNA, the CDR3 is TGCAGCGTTGGGATCAGCTGGACTAGCACAGATGCGCAGTATTTT. Translating gives CSVGISWTSTDAQYF.

As regards this clonotype: At one end, the junction sequence differs from germline, possibly due to a read error. The chain employs TRBV29-1 and TRBJ2-2, with TRBD1 matching over 8 bases. The CDR3 runs 16 residues. Germline V gene data show CDR1 as SQVTM and CDR2 as ANQGSEA. The CDR3 DNA reads as TGCAGCGTTGAAGGCAGGGGGCCTTCGAACACCGCGGAGCTGTTTTTT. As protein: CSVEGRGPSNTAELFF.

V usage is TRBV11-3 and J usage is TRBJ2-7, with TRBD2 matching 9 bases. This CDR3 is built from 16 residues. Germline CDR1 and CDR2: SGHNT and YENEEA. V lost 2 bases, J lost 5 bases, and 10 bases stayed unmatched. The CDR3 loop is CASSLRLAVADHEQYF. The CDR3 region has the DNA TGTGCCAGCAGCTTACGACTAGCGGTAGCTGATCACGAGCAGTACTTC.

In the case of this clonotype: At one boundary the junction diverges from the germline segment, which might be a read error. The rearrangement links TRBV4-1 to TRBJ2-1; maybe TRBD1 (6 bases). This CDR3 is built from 18 residues. Germline CDR1 reads MGHRA; CDR2 reads YSYEKL. In nucleotides, the CDR3 is TGCGCCAGCAGCCAAAATCTCCTGCCAGGGGCGGATTGCAATGAGCAATTCTTC. The encoded protein is CASSQNLLPGADCNEQFF.

The chain employs TRBV12-3 or TRBV12-4 and TRBJ2-1, with D possibly being TRBD2 (5 bases). Trimming took off 7 bases at V and 10 bases at J, with 23 bases between the two ends. The CDR3 loop spans 15 amino acids. DNA for the CDR3: TGTGCCAGCATCGGGGAGTCTAGCAGGCATGTCGAGCAGTTCTTC. It specifies CASIGESSRHVEQFF.

As regards this clonotype: A read error may account for a junction end that differs from germline. This sequence joins TRBV29-1 and TRBJ2-1; D unclear. Germline CDR1 and CDR2: SQVTM and ANQGSEA. The CDR3 length is 15 residues. CDR3 DNA: TGCAACGTTGGAGACATCTATAGATCCAACAATGAGCAGTTCTTC. Translating gives CNVGDIYRSNNEQFF.

About this clonotype itself: Relative to the germline gene, one junction end is altered; a read error may explain this. J is TRBJ2-1 and V is TRBV11-1; 10 nucleotides line up with TRBD2. The CDR3 contains 19 residues. Per the germline V gene, CDR1 is SGHAT and CDR2 is FQDESV (reference sequence). The CDR3 nucleotides read TGTGCCAGCAGCGTTAGCGGACTAGCGGAGGGGAGCTCTTACAATGGGCAGTTCTTC. Its protein product is CASSVSGLAEGSSYNGQFF.

This clonotype was found many times. The chain is built from TRBV20-1 and TRBJ1-1; a weak D match, TRBD1 (5 bases). CDR3 length: 13 amino acids. Germline loops: CDR1 DFQATT, CDR2 SNEGSKA (reference sequence). Trimming took 6 bases from V and 1 from J, leaving 12 bases between them. The CDR3: CSAERDWNTEAFF. The DNA of the CDR3 is TGCAGTGCGGAGAGGGACTGGAACACTGAAGCTTTCTTT.

Of note for this clonotype: It is likely a read error, because the conserved phenylalanine at the end of the CDR3 is missing. It is unclear where the CDR3 begins or ends on the DNA, so no DNA is shown, and the CDR3 is as TCRdb lists it. The gene calls are TRBV11-2 and TRBJ2-7. The CDR3 region is 16 residues in length, termini included. Per the germline V gene, CDR1 is SGHAT and CDR2 is FQNNGV. This CDR3 is CASSLSAGGGFYEQCY.

To note about this clonotype: Mismatch with germline at one junction end may stem from a read error. The chain links TRBV11-2 to TRBJ2-1, with D possibly TRBD2 on 5 matching bases. Per germline, CDR1 SGHAT and CDR2 FQNNGV. The CDR3 sequence is 12 residues long. The CDR3 sequence: CASSRSGNDQLF. DNA for the CDR3: TGTGCCAGCAGCCGATCGGGAAATGATCAGCTCTTC.

Note on this clonotype: An end of the junction differs from the germline gene, which may be a read error. The chain recombines TRBV11-2 with TRBJ2-2; TRBD2 aligns across 9 bases. Germline-derived CDR1 and CDR2 are SGHAT and FQNNGV. This CDR3 has 14 amino acids. The CDR3 coding sequence is TGTGCCAGCAGCTTTCTAGCGGAGAGCGGGGGGCTGTTATTT. As protein: CASSFLAESGGLLF.

The chain employs TRBV20-1 and TRBJ2-5; D remains ambiguous. The CDR3 contains 16 residues. Trimming pared 4 bases from V and 3 bases from J, leaving 21 bases between. Germline CDR1 and CDR2: DFQATT and SNEGSKA (reference sequence). CDR3 amino acids: CSAIDGRKLRKETQYF. The CDR3 bases are TGCAGTGCTATAGATGGGCGGAAGTTAAGGAAAGAGACCCAGTACTTC.

This chain uses TRBV6-5 with TRBJ2-1; 9 bases fit TRBD2. This CDR3 contains 16 residues. V lost 4 bases, J lost 9 bases, and 13 bases stayed unmatched. CDR1 is MNHEY and CDR2 is SVGAGI in the germline V gene. CDR3 DNA sequence: TGTGCCAGCAGTTCCATCAGCGGGAGGAGCGAGGGTGAGCAGTTCTTC. This sequence encodes CASSSISGRSEGEQFF.

A remark on this clonotype: The junction and the germline gene differ at one end; a read error may be behind it. This chain links TRBV11-2 with TRBJ2-2; D assignment may be TRBD1 or TRBD2 (5 bases each). The CDR3 is 13 amino acids. Per the germline V gene, CDR1 is SGHAT and CDR2 is FQNNGV. CDR3: CVSSLGVAGELFF. As DNA, the CDR3 is TGTGTCAGCAGCTTAGGGGTGGCCGGGGAACTGTTTTTT.

The chain recombines TRBV6-1 with TRBJ1-2, with D perhaps matching TRBD1 (5 bases). This CDR3 comprises 15 residues. The V gene lost 3 bases and the J gene lost 2 bases, with 13 bases spanning the gap. Germline V gene sequence: CDR1 MNHNS, CDR2 SASEGT. The CDR3 DNA follows: TGTGCCAGCAGTGACAGGGAAAAGGGGAACTATGGCTACACCTTC. The encoded protein is CASSDREKGNYGYTF.

The sample holds one count of this clonotype. Given the absence of the conserved phenylalanine or tryptophan at the CDR3 end, a read error is likely. The genes are TRBV11-3 and TRBJ1-1, with D maybe TRBD1 (5 bases). The CDR3 totals 12 residues. Trimming took off 3 bases at V and 6 bases at J, with 8 bases between the two ends. Per germline, CDR1 SGHNT and CDR2 YENEEA. CDR3 region: CASSLGDAEAFS. The DNA of the CDR3 is TGTGCCAGCAGCTTGGGGGACGCTGAAGCTTTCTCT.

This clonotype appeared a few times. The chain joins TRBV7-9 to TRBJ1-1; D possibly corresponds to TRBD1 (5 bases). Germline V gene lookup returns CDR1 SEHNR and CDR2 FQNEAQ (reference sequence). The CDR3 spans 12 residues. V was pared by 7 bases and J by 11 bases, with 17 bases between. Written as DNA, the CDR3 is TGTGCCAGCACCCAACTGGGGGGAAGGGCTTTCTTT. This sequence encodes CASTQLGGRAFF.

Of note for this clonotype: Germline and junction disagree at one end, which may indicate a read error. J is TRBJ2-1 and V is TRBV12-3 or TRBV12-4; 12 bases match TRBD1. CDR3 length equals 15 residues. The CDR3 coding sequence is TGTGTCAGCAGTACCCGGGACAGGGGGCTGGGTGAGCAGTTCTTC. It encodes CVSSTRDRGLGEQFF.

Details on this clonotype: A much larger clone differs from this one at a single base, so this may be a read error. This chain links TRBV20-1 with TRBJ2-5; D perhaps matches TRBD2 (7 bases). This CDR3 has 12 residues. Germline V CDR1 and CDR2: DFQATT, SNEGSKA (reference sequence). The CDR3 DNA reads as TGCAGTGCTAAGGGGGGGCAAGAGACCCAGTGCTTC. Translated, it gives CSAKGGQETQCF.